The 2 T cell receptor beta chains below were found in one sample sequenced in a study of shared clonotypes between healthy human individuals. Libraries were prepared by immunoSEQ multiplex PCR; TCRdb keeps only in-frame clonotypes and omits some of them. Here the sample spans 450,000 to 500,000 clones, 78% being singletons. The material sequenced was PBMCs. The receptors were sampled from a woman aged 40 to 50 in good health. Some clones in this sample may be carry-over from other donors' samples.

This clone has just one count. The rearrangement links TRBV5-5 to TRBJ1-1; no definite D call. The CDR3 is made up of 13 amino acids. The V and J ends lost 5 bases and 1 base respectively, with 9 bases between them. CDR1 and CDR2 from the germline V gene are SGHKS and YYEKEE (reference sequence). The CDR3 loop reads CASSKPQNTEAFF. CDR3 DNA: TGTGCCAGCAGTAAACCACAGAACACTGAAGCTTTCTTT. Variable domain in full (rest from reference TRBV5-5 and TRBJ1-1): DAGVTQSPTHLIKTRGQQVTLRCSPISGHKSVSWYQQVLGQGPQFIFQYYEKEERGRGNFPDRFSARQFPNYSSELNVNALLLGDSALYLCASSKPQNTEAFFGQGTRLTVV.

With respect to this clone: Other DNA sequences from this sample encode an identical CDR3 as well. V is TRBV7-9 and J is TRBJ2-7, with D hard to call. Germline CDR1 and CDR2: SEHNR and FQNEAQ (reference sequence). The V and J ends lost 1 base and 4 bases respectively, with 5 bases between them. The CDR3 length is 12 residues. This CDR3 is CASSLVGYEQYF. The CDR3 DNA reads TGTGCCAGCAGCTTAGTTGGGTACGAGCAGTACTTC.